The clone carrying this T cell receptor (beta chain) was recorded once. Sequencing used immunoSEQ multiplex PCR; TCRdb keeps in-frame clones, though not all of them. The data contain 180,000 or so clones, nearly 90% of them singletons. The sample comes from a study of blood T cell repertoires in COVID-19. Study background: The analysed material was cDNA or gDNA that came from T cells, B-cell-depleted T cells, or PBMCs.

V shed 2 bases, J shed 1 base, and the junction held 10 bases outside the gene matches. The CDR3 consists of 17 residues. The V gene's germline CDR1 is LGHNA and CDR2 YSLEER. This clonotype was obtained from a woman aged 40 to 50 with acute COVID-19. The chain carries TRBV4-3 and TRBJ2-5; 7 bases fit TRBD2. The sample taken for sequencing was PBMCs or T cells enriched from blood (not recorded which). The CDR3 reads CASSQHPPAGSQETQYF. DNA of the CDR3: TGCGCCAGCAGCCAACATCCTCCAGCGGGGTCCCAAGAGACCCAGTACTTC.